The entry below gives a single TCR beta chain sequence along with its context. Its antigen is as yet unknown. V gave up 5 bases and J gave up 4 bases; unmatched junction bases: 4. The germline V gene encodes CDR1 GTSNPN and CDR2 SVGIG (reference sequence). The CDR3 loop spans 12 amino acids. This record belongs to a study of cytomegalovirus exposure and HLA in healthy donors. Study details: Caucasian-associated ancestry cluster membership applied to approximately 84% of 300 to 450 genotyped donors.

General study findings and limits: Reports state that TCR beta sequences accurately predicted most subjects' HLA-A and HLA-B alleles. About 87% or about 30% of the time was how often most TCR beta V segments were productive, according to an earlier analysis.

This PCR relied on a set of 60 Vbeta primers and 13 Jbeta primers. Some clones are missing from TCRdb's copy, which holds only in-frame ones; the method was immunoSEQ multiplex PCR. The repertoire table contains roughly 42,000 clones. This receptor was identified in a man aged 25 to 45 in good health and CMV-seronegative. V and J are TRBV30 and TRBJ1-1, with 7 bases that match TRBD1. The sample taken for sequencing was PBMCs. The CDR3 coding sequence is TGTGCCTGGGAGGCAGGGGGCACTGAAGCTTTCTTT. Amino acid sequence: CAWEAGGTEAFF.